This TCR beta chain was profiled in a study of CD8 T cells in Susac syndrome. Study-wide results and caveats: The authors acknowledged that the study's TCR sequencing and HLA analysis involved relatively few individuals.

CD8+ and CD4+ T cells from blood underwent TCR beta sequencing, which was carried out in a high-throughput format. The CDR3 runs 15 residues. The germline V gene has CDR1 MDHEN and CDR2 SYDVKM. Losses at the gene ends were 0 bases for V and 3 bases for J; bases not matched to a gene: 4. As to this clonotype: Its antigen is still unknown.

Reverse transcription of about 0.5 to 1 ug RNA was carried out with random hexamers. Amplification of TCR beta CDR3 spanned 54 Vbeta and 13 Jbeta via immunoSEQ multiplex PCR. TCRdb re-analysed the immunoSEQ multiplex PCR reads in MiXCR, keeping a single row per CDR3 protein. The sample includes some 300,000 distinct CDR3 sequences, over 75% of them seen just once. The chain recombines TRBV28 with TRBJ1-2; 7 nucleotides match TRBD1. Sequenced: CD8+ T cells from PBMCs. This sequence originates from a human donor with multiple sclerosis. In DNA form, the CDR3 reads TGTGCCAGCAGTTTATGGGCAGGGGGGGACTATGGCTACACCTTC. Its translation is CASSLWAGGDYGYTF.